The present entry profiles one T cell receptor (beta chain) with its context. Its antigen target is currently unknown. The input lacks base qualities; no much larger clone sits a single base away. The V and J ends are trimmed by 5 bases and 0 bases, leaving 10 bases between them. The CDR1 and CDR2 encoded by the germline V gene (reference sequence) are PRHDT and FYEKMQ. The CDR3 sequence holds 14 residues, the cysteine and phenylalanine included. This entry keeps only the CDR3 DNA: 42 bases, framed from base 1. The sample belongs to a study of blood T cell repertoires in COVID-19 (dated by TCRdb to about 2020). Regarding the study in general: The collaborator samples originated in the United States, Italy and Spain and spanned the acute and convalescent phases of COVID-19. The material from the prospective study consisted of cDNA or gDNA derived from T cells, B-cell-depleted T cells, or PBMCs. Subjects who had been exposed to COVID-19, were actively infected with it, or had recovered from it provided the deeply sampled blood TCRbeta repertoires that made up the dataset. The repertoires were made available in a free public database intended to serve as a resource for research on the immune response to SARS-CoV-2. The samples were drawn from two sources: the first 160 participants of the ongoing ImmuneRACE study, and 1,000 to 1,500 subjects contributed by 6 global collaborators. Sample metadata almost always included a de-identified subject ID, COVID-19 status, age in years and sex. Where available, HLA class I and class II types were taken from metadata supplied by the sample provider and were not determined by assay-based typing.

The immunoSEQ Assay, a bias-controlled multiplex PCR, was used to amplify TCRbeta CDR3 regions from genomic DNA. Under the source paper's analysis protocol: The number of nucleated cells in each sample was estimated by amplification of reference gene primers within the assay. Sequence reads were collapsed and filtered to measure the absolute abundance of every unique TCRbeta CDR3 rearrangement. Productive Simpson clonality was computed per sample as the square root of Simpson's diversity index over productive rearrangements. The immuneACCESS repertoire file appears here via TCRdb, limited to in-frame rearrangements. These files lack a portion of the clones; in checked studies, under half of the deficit traces to unresolved V genes, and the cause of the others is not known. From that table come the V and J calls and clone size; the DNA was used to work out D and trimming. The sample records roughly 70,000 clones, roughly 80% of which are singletons. The ten top clones hold more than 4.5% of the sample.

Study-wide conclusions, independent of this receptor: The quantity of clinical and demographic metadata differed by source and by participant and was supplied without curation.

Whole blood was collected in K2EDTA tubes by collaborating institutions according to the institutions' own protocols. For TCRbeta analysis, collaborators shipped samples in one of three forms: frozen whole blood, isolated PBMCs, or DNA extracted from either of those sample types. Sequencing used peripheral blood. Recombination joined TRBV13 with TRBJ1-1; TRBD1 might be the D gene, on 5 matching bases. The TCR originated in an elderly woman with active or convalescent COVID-19. The DNA is TGTGCCAGCAGCATCAGGGCTGTGAACACTGAAGCTTTCTTT. Protein translation: CASSIRAVNTEAFF.